One TCR beta chain is described in this entry. The target of this receptor is not known. No much larger clonotype is one base removed from it; base qualities were not supplied. The data belong to a study of blood T cell repertoires in COVID-19 (dated by TCRdb to about 2020). Regarding the complete study: The collaborator samples originated in the United States, Italy and Spain and spanned the acute and convalescent phases of COVID-19. Subjects who had been exposed to COVID-19, were actively infected with it, or had recovered from it provided the deeply sampled blood TCRbeta repertoires that made up the dataset. The prospective study material was composed of cDNA or gDNA derived from T cells, B-cell-depleted T cells, or PBMCs. Where available, HLA class I and class II types were obtained from metadata supplied by the sample provider rather than from assay-based typing. Samples were obtained from the ongoing ImmuneRACE study (first 160 participants) and from 1,254 subjects provided by 6 global collaborators. A de-identified subject ID, COVID-19 status, age in years and sex were almost always included in the sample metadata. A freely available public database, intended as a resource for researchers studying the immune response to SARS-CoV-2, is where the repertoires were released.

CDR1 MNHEY and CDR2 SVGAGI were looked up in the germline V gene. The CDR3 starts with the cysteine, ends with the phenylalanine, and has 12 residues. Solely the CDR3 DNA is kept, with 36 bases framed from the first base. V ends up 8 bases short and J 8 bases short, with an unmatched junction base count of 7. Broad study findings and their caveats: The quantity of clinical and demographic metadata differed by source and by participant and was supplied without curation.

Collaborating institutions collected whole blood in K2EDTA tubes following their own protocols. For TCRbeta analysis, collaborators shipped samples as frozen whole blood, isolated PBMCs, or DNA extracted from either of those sample types. TCRbeta CDR3 regions were amplified from genomic DNA using the immunoSEQ Assay, a bias-controlled multiplex PCR. The authors' analysis ran thus. Nucleated cell counts per sample were estimated from amplification of reference gene primers within the assay. To quantify the absolute abundance of each unique TCRbeta CDR3 rearrangement, sequence reads were collapsed and filtered. Productive Simpson clonality was computed per sample as the square root of Simpson's diversity index over productive rearrangements. TCRdb mirrors the immuneACCESS table, restricted to in-frame sequences. Some clones are absent from its copies; in checked studies, under half trace to an unresolved V gene, and the reason for the others is unknown. V, J and clone size are those of that table, while D and trimming were read from the DNA. Present in this sample are around 46,000 clones, 87% of which were seen just once. The ten largest account for around 15% of the sample.

The V and J segments used are TRBV6-5 and TRBJ1-1, and TRBD1 matches 8 of the central bases. The receptor was derived from a human donor in a cohort sampled during active COVID-19. Sequenced input: peripheral blood. The CDR3 protein: CASDERTGEAFF. The DNA is TGTGCCAGCGACGAACGGACAGGGGAAGCTTTCTTT.